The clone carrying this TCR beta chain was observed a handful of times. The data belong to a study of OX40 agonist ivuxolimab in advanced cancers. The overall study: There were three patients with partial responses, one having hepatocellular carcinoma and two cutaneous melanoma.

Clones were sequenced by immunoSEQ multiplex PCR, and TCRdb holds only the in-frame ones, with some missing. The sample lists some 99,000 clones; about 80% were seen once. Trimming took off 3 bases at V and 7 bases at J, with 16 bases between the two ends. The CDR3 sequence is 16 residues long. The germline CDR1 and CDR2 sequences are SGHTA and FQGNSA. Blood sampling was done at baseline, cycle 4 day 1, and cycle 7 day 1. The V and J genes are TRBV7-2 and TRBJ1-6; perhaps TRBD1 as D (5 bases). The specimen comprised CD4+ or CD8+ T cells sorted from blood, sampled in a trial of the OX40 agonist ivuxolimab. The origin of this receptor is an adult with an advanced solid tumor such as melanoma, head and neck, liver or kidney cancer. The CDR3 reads CASSFFSGQTNSPLHF. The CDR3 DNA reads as TGTGCCAGCAGCTTTTTTTCGGGGCAGACGAATTCACCCCTCCACTTT.